The rows below give T cell receptor beta chains drawn from one sample of a study of post-analysis software for immune sequencing data. TCRdb re-called the PCR reads through MiXCR, storing one row per CDR3 protein. The table lists 700,000 to 800,000 distinct CDR3 sequences, less than 35% of them singletons. The sample was blood. The receptors come from a girl aged 10-17 years with multiple sclerosis. CDR3s include the opening cysteine and the closing phenylalanine or tryptophan.

v_gene,CDR3aa
TRBV3-1,CASSPSPGTGRWNYGYTF
TRBV20-1,CSARDPRVSGDTEAFF
TRBV6-5,CASSPVAGGAKNIQYF
TRBV5-1,CASSLVVGETDTQYF
TRBV7-2,CASSAQLAGVRETQYF
TRBV5-5,CASSHRQGTYNEQFF
TRBV10-3,CAISESVRQNQPQHF
TRBV20-1,CSARELAGTSGRAQGNEQFF
TRBV4-3,CASSQDPYSVLGEQYF
TRBV28,CASSQRQGAWNEQFF
TRBV5-5,CASSRDTVHTDTQYF
TRBV28,CASSGPIGSGSTIYF
TRBV5-1,CAGSRGSLQETQYF
TRBV10-3,CAISEPENVPGTGGGYGYTF
TRBV5-1,CASSLARGSTSYEQYF
TRBV7-9,CATRQGVRQYF
TRBV6-1,CAVRWAQDHTEAFF
TRBV20-1,CSARSPLALGIQYF
TRBV6-4,CASSSKGGFATEAFF
TRBV7-9,CASSLGMIHTPNNEQFF
TRBV7-2,CASSTGQTPFREKLFF
TRBV11-2,CASSLTGRYNEQFF
TRBV5-1,CASSLDVLPNQPQHF
TRBV20-1,CSASRTATYEQYF
TRBV19,CASSIRGLTGAEAFF
TRBV4-2,CASSQSLQGTDTQYF
TRBV2,CASTLLGLQETQYF
TRBV4-3,CASSQQDRMYNEQFF
TRBV6-6,CACSLQYETQYF